This TCR beta chain was profiled in a study of blood T cells in healthy people across ages. The study, taken as a whole, reports: Donor CMV status, an unknown factor, possibly confounded changes in expanded clonotypes. Among long-lived donors, naive CD4+ cells were more numerous and diversity higher than in aged donors.

Researchers report isolating at least 6.5 million PBMCs per sample. Of note for this clonotype: What it binds is unknown.

Next came a second PCR, run for roughly 6 to 11 cycles, which used a sample-barcoded 5' primer along with a J-beta primer mix. TCRdb processed the 5' RACE reads anew with MiXCR; each CDR3 protein has one entry. The sample consists of about 970,000 distinct CDR3 sequences, 51% of them appearing once. Germline values: CDR1 MDHEN, CDR2 SYDVKM. V was cut by 5 bases and J by 4 bases, with 8 bases left in between. The CDR3 runs to 13 residues. V is TRBV28 and J is TRBJ1-4; D remains unclear. The sequence derives from a woman aged 55-69 years in good health. Sequencing was performed on blood. The CDR3 loop is CASSLQYNEKLFF. The CDR3 nucleotides read TGTGCCAGCAGTCTACAGTATAATGAAAAACTGTTTTTT.